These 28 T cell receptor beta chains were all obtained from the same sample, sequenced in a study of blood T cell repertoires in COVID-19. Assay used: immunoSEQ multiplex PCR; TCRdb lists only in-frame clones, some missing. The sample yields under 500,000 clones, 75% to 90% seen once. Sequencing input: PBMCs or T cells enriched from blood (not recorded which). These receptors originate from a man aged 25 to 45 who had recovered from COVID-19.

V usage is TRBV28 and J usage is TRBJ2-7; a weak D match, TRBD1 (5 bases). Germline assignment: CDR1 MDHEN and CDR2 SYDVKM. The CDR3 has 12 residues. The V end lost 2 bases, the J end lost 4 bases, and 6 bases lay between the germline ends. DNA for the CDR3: TGTGCCAGCAGTTTACCAGGGTACGAGCAGTACTTC. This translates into CASSLPGYEQYF.

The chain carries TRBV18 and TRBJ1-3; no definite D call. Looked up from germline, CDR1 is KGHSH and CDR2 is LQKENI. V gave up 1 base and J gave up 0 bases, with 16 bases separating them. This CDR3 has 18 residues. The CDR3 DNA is TGTGCCAGCTCACCACAGTCGCTCTTACAGAGCTCTGGAAACACCATATATTTT. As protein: CASSPQSLLQSSGNTIYF.

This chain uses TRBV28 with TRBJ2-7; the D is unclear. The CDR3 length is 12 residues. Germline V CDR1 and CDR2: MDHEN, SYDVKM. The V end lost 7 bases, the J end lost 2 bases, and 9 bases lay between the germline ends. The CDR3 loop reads CASIDTTYEQYF. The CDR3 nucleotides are TGTGCCAGCATCGACACGACCTACGAGCAGTACTTC.

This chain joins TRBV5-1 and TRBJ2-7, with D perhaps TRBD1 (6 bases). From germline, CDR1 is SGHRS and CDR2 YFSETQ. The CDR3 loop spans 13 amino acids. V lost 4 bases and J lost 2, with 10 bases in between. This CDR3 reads CASSQGDTYEQYF. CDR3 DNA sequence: TGCGCCAGCAGCCAAGGGGACACCTACGAGCAGTACTTC.

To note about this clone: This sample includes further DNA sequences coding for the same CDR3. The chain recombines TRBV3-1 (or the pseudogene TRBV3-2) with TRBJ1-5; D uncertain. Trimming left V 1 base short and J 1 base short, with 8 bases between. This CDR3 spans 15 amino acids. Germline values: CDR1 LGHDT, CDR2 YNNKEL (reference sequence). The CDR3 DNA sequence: TGTGCCAGCAGCCAAGTATCAGGAAGCAATCAGCCCCAGCATTTT. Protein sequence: CASSQVSGSNQPQHF.

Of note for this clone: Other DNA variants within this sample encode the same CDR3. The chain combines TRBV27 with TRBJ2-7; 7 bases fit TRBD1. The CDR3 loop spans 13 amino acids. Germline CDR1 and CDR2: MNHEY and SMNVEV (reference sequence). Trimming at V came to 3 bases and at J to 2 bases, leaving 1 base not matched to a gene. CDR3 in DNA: TGTGCCAGCAGTTTCGGGACAGCCTACGAGCAGTACTTC. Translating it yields CASSFGTAYEQYF.

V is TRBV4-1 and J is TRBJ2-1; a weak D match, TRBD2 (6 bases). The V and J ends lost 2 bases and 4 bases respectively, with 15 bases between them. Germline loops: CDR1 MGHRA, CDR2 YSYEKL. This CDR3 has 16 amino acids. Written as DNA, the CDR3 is TGCGCCAGCAGCCAAAGTTCGAGCGGGTCGTACAATGAGCAGTTCTTC. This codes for CASSQSSSGSYNEQFF.

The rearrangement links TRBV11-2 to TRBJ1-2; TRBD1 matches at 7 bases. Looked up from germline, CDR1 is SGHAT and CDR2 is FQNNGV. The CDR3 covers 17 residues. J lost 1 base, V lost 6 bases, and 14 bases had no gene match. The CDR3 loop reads CASRRIRQGTLNYGYTF. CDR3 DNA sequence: TGTGCCAGCAGACGGATTCGACAGGGAACTCTTAACTATGGCTACACCTTC.

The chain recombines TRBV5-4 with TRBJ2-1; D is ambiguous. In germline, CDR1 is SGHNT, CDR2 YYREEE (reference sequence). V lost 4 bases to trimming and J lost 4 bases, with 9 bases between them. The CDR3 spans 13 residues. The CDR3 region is CASSTGGYNEQFF. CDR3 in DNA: TGTGCCAGCAGCACGGGTGGGTACAATGAGCAGTTCTTC.

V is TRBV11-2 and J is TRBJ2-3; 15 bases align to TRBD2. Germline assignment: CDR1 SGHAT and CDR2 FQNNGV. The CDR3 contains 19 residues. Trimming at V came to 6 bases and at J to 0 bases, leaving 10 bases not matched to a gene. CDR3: CASRRPGTSGRTSTDTQYF. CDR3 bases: TGTGCCAGCAGACGGCCCGGGACTAGCGGGAGGACGAGCACAGATACGCAGTATTTT.

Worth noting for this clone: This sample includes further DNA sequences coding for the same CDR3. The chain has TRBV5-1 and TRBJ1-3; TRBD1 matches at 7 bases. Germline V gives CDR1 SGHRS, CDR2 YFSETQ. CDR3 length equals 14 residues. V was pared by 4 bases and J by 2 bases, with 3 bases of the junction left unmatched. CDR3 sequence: CASSLGTAGNTIYF. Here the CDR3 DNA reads TGCGCCAGCAGCCTCGGGACAGCTGGAAACACCATATATTTT.

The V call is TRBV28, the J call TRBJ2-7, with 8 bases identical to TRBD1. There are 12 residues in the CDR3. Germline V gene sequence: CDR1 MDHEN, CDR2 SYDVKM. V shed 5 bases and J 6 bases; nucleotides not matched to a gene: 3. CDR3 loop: CASSQTGVEQYF. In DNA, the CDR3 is TGTGCCAGCAGTCAGACAGGGGTCGAGCAGTACTTC.

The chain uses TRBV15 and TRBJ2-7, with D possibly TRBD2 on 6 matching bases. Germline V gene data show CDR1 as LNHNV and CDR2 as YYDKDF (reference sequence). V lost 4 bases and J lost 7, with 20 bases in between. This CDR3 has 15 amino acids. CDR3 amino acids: CATSIGTDELQEQYF. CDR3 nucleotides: TGTGCCACCAGCATCGGGACTGACGAACTCCAAGAGCAGTACTTC.

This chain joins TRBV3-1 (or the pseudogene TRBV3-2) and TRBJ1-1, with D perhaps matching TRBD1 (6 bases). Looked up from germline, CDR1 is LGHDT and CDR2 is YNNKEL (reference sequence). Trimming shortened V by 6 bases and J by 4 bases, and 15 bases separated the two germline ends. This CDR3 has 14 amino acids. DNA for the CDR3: TGTGCCAGCAGTCCTTTACAGGGTCCCACTGAAGCTTTCTTT. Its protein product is CASSPLQGPTEAFF.

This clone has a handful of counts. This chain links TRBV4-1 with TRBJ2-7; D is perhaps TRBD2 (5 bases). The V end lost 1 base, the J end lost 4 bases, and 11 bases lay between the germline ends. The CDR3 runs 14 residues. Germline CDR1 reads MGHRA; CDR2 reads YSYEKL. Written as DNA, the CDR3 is TGCGCCAGCAGCCAAGCTTCCGGGGTGTACGAGCAGTACTTC. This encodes CASSQASGVYEQYF.

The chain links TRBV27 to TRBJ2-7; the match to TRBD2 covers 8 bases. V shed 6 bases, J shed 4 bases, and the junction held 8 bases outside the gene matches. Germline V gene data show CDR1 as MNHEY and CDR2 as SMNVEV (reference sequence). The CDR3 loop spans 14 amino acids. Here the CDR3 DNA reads TGTGCCAGCAGACCGGGACTAGGGGAATACGAGCAGTACTTC. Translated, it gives CASRPGLGEYEQYF.

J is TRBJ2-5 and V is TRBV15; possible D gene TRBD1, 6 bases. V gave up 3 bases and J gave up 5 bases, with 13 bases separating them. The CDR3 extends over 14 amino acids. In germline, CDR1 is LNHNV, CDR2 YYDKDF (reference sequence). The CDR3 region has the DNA TGTGCCACCAGCAGGGCAGGGGTTCGGGAGACCCAGTACTTC. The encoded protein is CATSRAGVRETQYF. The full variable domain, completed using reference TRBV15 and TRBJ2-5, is DAMVIQNPRYQVTQFGKPVTLSCSQTLNHNVMYWYQQKSSQAPKLLFHYYDKDFNNEADTPDNFQSRRPNTSFCFLDIRSPGLGDTAMYLCATSRAGVRETQYFGPGTRLLVL.

The DNA for the CDR3 is TGCGCCAGCAGGGGGACAGGGTTCTACGAGCAGTACTTC. Its translation is CASRGTGFYEQYF. This chain joins TRBV5-1 and TRBJ2-7; 9 bases match TRBD1. The length of the CDR3 is 13 residues. Germline assignment: CDR1 SGHRS and CDR2 YFSETQ. The V segment lost 5 bases and the J segment 3 bases; nucleotides outside the gene matches: 3.

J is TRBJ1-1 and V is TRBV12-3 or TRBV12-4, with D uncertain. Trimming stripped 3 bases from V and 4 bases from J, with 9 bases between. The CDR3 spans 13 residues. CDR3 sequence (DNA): TGTGCCAGCAGTTTTGGAGGGCGCACTGAAGCTTTCTTT. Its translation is CASSFGGRTEAFF.

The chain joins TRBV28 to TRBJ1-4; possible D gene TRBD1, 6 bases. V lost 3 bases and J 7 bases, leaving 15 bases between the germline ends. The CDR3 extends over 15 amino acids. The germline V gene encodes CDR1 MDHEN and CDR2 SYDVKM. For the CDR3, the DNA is TGTGCCAGCAGTTTGCGAACAGGGTGGGGTGAAAAACTGTTTTTT. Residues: CASSLRTGWGEKLFF.

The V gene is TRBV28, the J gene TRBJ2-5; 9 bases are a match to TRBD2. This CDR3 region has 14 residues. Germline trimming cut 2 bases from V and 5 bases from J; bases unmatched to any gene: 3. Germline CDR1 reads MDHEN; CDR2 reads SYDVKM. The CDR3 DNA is TGTGCCAGCAGTTTAGCGGGAGGGCTTGAGACCCAGTACTTC. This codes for CASSLAGGLETQYF.

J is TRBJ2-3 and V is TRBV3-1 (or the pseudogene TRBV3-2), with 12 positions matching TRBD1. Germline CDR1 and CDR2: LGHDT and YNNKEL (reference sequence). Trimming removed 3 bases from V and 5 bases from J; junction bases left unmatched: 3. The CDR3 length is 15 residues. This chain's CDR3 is CASSQGQGAGDTQYF. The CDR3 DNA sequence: TGTGCCAGCAGCCAGGGACAGGGGGCGGGAGATACGCAGTATTTT.

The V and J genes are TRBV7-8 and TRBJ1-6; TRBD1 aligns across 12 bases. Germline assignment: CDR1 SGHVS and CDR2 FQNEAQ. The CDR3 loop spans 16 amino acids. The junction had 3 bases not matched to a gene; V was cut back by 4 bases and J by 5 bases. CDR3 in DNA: TGTGCCAGCAGCTGGGGACAGGGGGCGCATAATTCACCCCTCCACTTT. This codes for CASSWGQGAHNSPLHF. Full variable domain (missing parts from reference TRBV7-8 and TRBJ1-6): GAGVSQSPRYKVAKRGQDVALRCDPISGHVSLFWYQQALGQGPEFLTYFQNEAQLDKSGLPSDRFFAERPEGSVSTLKIQRTQQEDSAVYLCASSWGQGAHNSPLHFGNGTRLTVT.

This chain's CDR3 is CASDRSNQPQHF. The CDR3, as DNA: TGTGCCAGCGACAGATCCAATCAGCCCCAGCATTTT. This chain joins TRBV21-1 and TRBJ1-5; TRBD1, the D gene given by the table, was not confirmed from the DNA. TRBV21-1 is deemed a pseudogene. This CDR3 is built from 12 residues.

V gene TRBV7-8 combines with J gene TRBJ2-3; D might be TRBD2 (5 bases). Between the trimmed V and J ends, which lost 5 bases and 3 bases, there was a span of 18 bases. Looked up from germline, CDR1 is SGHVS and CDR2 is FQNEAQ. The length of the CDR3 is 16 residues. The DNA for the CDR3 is TGTGCCAGCAGCCCCCGCGAGGGTCTGGGGACAGATACGCAGTATTTT. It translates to CASSPREGLGTDTQYF.

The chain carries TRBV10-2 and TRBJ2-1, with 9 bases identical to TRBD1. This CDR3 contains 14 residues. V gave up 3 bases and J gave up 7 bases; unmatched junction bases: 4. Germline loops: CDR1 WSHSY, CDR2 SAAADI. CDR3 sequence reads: CASSEQGAWNEQFF. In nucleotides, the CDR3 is TGCGCCAGCAGTGAACAGGGGGCGTGGAATGAGCAGTTCTTC.

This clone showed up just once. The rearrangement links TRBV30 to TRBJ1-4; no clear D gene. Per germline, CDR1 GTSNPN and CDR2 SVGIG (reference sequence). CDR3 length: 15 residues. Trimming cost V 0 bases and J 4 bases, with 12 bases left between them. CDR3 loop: CAWSVLAQYNEKLFF. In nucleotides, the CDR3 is TGTGCCTGGAGTGTTTTGGCACAATATAATGAAAAACTGTTTTTT. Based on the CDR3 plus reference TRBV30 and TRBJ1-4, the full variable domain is SQTIHQWPATLVQPVGSPLSLECTVEGTSNPNLYWYRQAAGRGLQLLFYSVGIGQISSEVPQNLSASRPQDRQFILSSKKLLLSDSGFYLCAWSVLAQYNEKLFFGSGTQLSVL.

The DNA of the CDR3 is TGTGCCAGCAGCGAGTGGACTAGCTCCTACGAGCAGTACTTC. Its protein is CASSEWTSSYEQYF. The gene calls are TRBV7-8 and TRBJ2-7, with 7 bases identical to TRBD2. The ends lost 5 bases at V and 0 bases at J; junction bases unmatched: 4. CDR3 size: 14 residues. CDR1 and CDR2 from the germline V gene are SGHVS and FQNEAQ.